Presented here are 26 T cell receptor beta chains from one specimen sequenced in a study of T cell repertoires in cytomegalovirus infection. Antigens for these TCRs are unknown. In TCRdb, the reads were re-called with MiXCR into one record per CDR3 protein. The table lists about a million distinct CDR3 sequences, roughly 30% of them singletons. Sequencing used cultured CD8+ T cells from PBMCs, obtained from culture after CMV antigen stimulation. These receptors came from a human donor in good health (CMV status not recorded). Some clones in this sample may be carry-over from other donors' samples.

This clonotype was found a few times. The rearrangement links TRBV12-3 or TRBV12-4 to TRBJ1-1; 9 bases are shared with TRBD1. Trimming cost V 5 bases and J 6 bases; bases outside gene matches: 7. This CDR3 is built from 14 residues. The CDR3: CASSGGQGGPEAFF. CDR3 sequence (DNA): TGTGCCAGCAGTGGGGGACAGGGAGGCCCTGAAGCTTTCTTT.

This clonotype was observed a handful of times. The chain joins TRBV6-5 to TRBJ2-2; 9 nucleotides align to TRBD2. The CDR3 is 20 amino acids. Germline values: CDR1 MNHEY, CDR2 SVGAGI. With V trimmed by 1 base and J by 3 bases, 15 bases remained unmatched. Here the CDR3 reads CASSYWTAARGGQDTGELFF. The DNA for the CDR3 is TGTGCCAGCAGTTACTGGACGGCTGCGCGGGGGGGCCAGGACACCGGGGAGCTGTTTTTT.

The V and J genes are TRBV27 and TRBJ2-3; 14 bases line up with TRBD2. This CDR3 is built from 19 residues. From germline, CDR1 is MNHEY and CDR2 SMNVEV (reference sequence). Losses at the gene ends were 4 bases for V and 0 bases for J; bases not matched to a gene: 9. The CDR3 DNA reads TGTGCCAGCAGTTCGGGACTAGCGGGGGCCATGACTAGCACAGATACGCAGTATTTT. Its protein is CASSSGLAGAMTSTDTQYF.

This clonotype was seen ten or more times. This chain links TRBV7-2 with TRBJ2-7; TRBD2 is a possible D gene (7 bases). Trimming took off 3 bases at V and 5 bases at J, with 20 bases between the two ends. The CDR3 has 16 amino acids. The V gene's germline CDR1 is SGHTA and CDR2 FQGNSA. CDR3 bases: TGTGCCAGCAGCTTTAACGCGGCGCGGGGGCCTGACGAGCAGTACTTC. It translates to CASSFNAARGPDEQYF.

This chain links TRBV27 with TRBJ2-7; 9 bases are shared with TRBD1. CDR1 and CDR2 from the germline V gene are MNHEY and SMNVEV (reference sequence). The V gene end was trimmed by 6 bases and the J gene end by 5 bases; junction bases not matched to a gene: 8. This CDR3 spans 14 amino acids. The DNA for the CDR3 is TGTGCCAGCAGCTTACAACAGGGGGCCCACGAGCAGTACGTC. Translation: CASSLQQGAHEQYV.

This clonotype showed up many times. The gene calls are TRBV10-3 and TRBJ2-3; 12 bases align to TRBD2. Germline CDR1 is ENHRY and CDR2 is SYGVKD. CDR3 length: 17 amino acids. V shed 8 bases and J 3 bases; nucleotides not matched to a gene: 12. The CDR3 sequence is CAIRRWTSGAPTDTQYF. In DNA form, the CDR3 reads TGTGCCATCCGCCGGTGGACTAGCGGGGCCCCTACAGATACGCAGTATTTT.

This clonotype was detected only a few times. The rearrangement uses TRBV10-3 and TRBJ2-1; 10 bases agree with TRBD1. The CDR3 runs to 15 residues. The V segment lost 8 bases and the J segment 5 bases; nucleotides outside the gene matches: 9. Germline lookup yields CDR1 ENHRY and CDR2 SYGVKD. The CDR3 region has the DNA TGTGCCATCTTGGTAGGGGACAGGGGCCACAATGAGCAGTTCTTC. The encoded protein is CAILVGDRGHNEQFF.

The chain recombines TRBV6-5 with TRBJ1-5; no definite D call. Between the trimmed V and J ends, which lost 2 bases and 2 bases, there was a span of 7 bases. CDR3 length equals 14 residues. Germline CDR1 reads MNHEY; CDR2 reads SVGAGI. CDR3 DNA sequence: TGTGCCAGCAGTTACACGATAGGCAATCAGCCCCAGCATTTT. Protein product: CASSYTIGNQPQHF.

This clonotype appeared a few times. The J gene is TRBJ1-2, the V gene TRBV6-5; 8 nucleotides align to TRBD1. Unmatched junction bases numbered 4, after V lost 2 bases and J lost 2 bases. Germline CDR1 reads MNHEY; CDR2 reads SVGAGI. This CDR3 region has 15 residues. The CDR3 nucleotides are TGTGCCAGCAGTTACAGGGACAGGCCAAACTATGGCTACACCTTC. This gives the protein CASSYRDRPNYGYTF.

This clonotype was seen at least ten times. This chain connects TRBV7-9 to TRBJ2-2; D is ambiguous. From germline, CDR1 is SEHNR and CDR2 FQNEAQ (reference sequence). The V end was cut by 2 bases, the J end by 2 bases, with 12 bases between. This CDR3 comprises 16 residues. The CDR3 loop is CASSLKGSANTGELFF. In DNA form, the CDR3 reads TGTGCCAGCAGCTTAAAGGGCTCAGCAAACACCGGGGAGCTGTTTTTT.

The V call is TRBV5-5, the J call TRBJ2-1, with 12 bases identical to TRBD1. The trim removed 4 bases at V and 6 bases at J, leaving 5 bases unmatched. CDR1 and CDR2 from the germline V gene are SGHKS and YYEKEE (reference sequence). The length of the CDR3 is 15 residues. In DNA, the CDR3 is TGTGCCAGCAGCCCTGGGACAGGGGGCTTCAATGAGCAGTTCTTC. The encoded protein is CASSPGTGGFNEQFF.

This clonotype has at least ten counts. This sequence joins TRBV7-2 and TRBJ2-1, with no clear D. V was cut by 4 bases and J by 4 bases, with 5 bases left in between. The CDR3 is 12 residues long. CDR1 is SGHTA and CDR2 is FQGNSA in the germline V gene. This chain's CDR3 is CASSYKYNEQFF. The CDR3 DNA follows: TGTGCCAGCAGCTATAAATACAATGAGCAGTTCTTC.

This clonotype was seen many times. This chain connects TRBV6-5 to TRBJ2-3; the D gene could be TRBD1 or TRBD2 (5 bases each). This CDR3 is 14 amino acids long. The ends were cut back, 2 bases at V and 6 bases at J, with 12 bases in the middle. Germline CDR1 is MNHEY and CDR2 is SVGAGI. This CDR3 is CASSYRDPADTQYF. CDR3 DNA: TGTGCCAGCAGTTACCGGGACCCCGCGGATACGCAGTATTTT.

This clonotype has just a few counts. The CDR3 loop is CASSLRGGGELFF. CDR3 coding DNA: TGTGCCAGTAGCCTGAGGGGAGGCGGGGAGCTGTTTTTT. The genes are TRBV19 and TRBJ2-2, with a tentative D call TRBD2 (6 bases). The length of the CDR3 is 13 residues. Germline-derived CDR1 and CDR2 are LNHDA and SQIVND (reference sequence). V gave up 6 bases and J gave up 7 bases, with 12 bases separating them.

The chain links TRBV13 to TRBJ2-7; D perhaps matches TRBD2 (5 bases). Trimming took 0 bases from V and 6 from J, leaving 12 bases between them. The CDR3 totals 14 residues. Germline V gene data show CDR1 as PRHDT and CDR2 as FYEKMQ (reference sequence). This CDR3 is CASSLGVPGIEQYV. The CDR3 DNA reads TGTGCCAGCAGCTTAGGAGTTCCGGGGATCGAGCAGTACGTC.

This clonotype was recorded many times. This chain uses TRBV7-9 with TRBJ2-7; D may match TRBD1 or TRBD2 (5 bases each). The germline V gene has CDR1 SEHNR and CDR2 FQNEAQ (reference sequence). V lost 4 bases to trimming and J lost 2 bases, with 18 bases between them. The CDR3 sequence is 16 residues long. Here the CDR3 reads CASSSNRRDGPYEQYF. The CDR3 nucleotides are TGTGCCAGCAGCTCCAACCGCCGGGACGGCCCCTACGAGCAGTACTTC.

This clonotype was counted many times. The chain combines TRBV7-2 with TRBJ1-4; D perhaps matches TRBD1 (6 bases). Germline V gives CDR1 SGHTA, CDR2 FQGNSA. The CDR3 is 15 amino acids. V lost 5 bases to trimming and J lost 4 bases, with 14 bases between them. CDR3 coding DNA: TGTGCCAGCAGCCGGAGGGGGACCCTTAATGAAAAACTGTTTTTT. Its translation is CASSRRGTLNEKLFF.

The chain is built from TRBV25-1 and TRBJ2-7, with D tentatively TRBD2 (5 bases). The CDR3 has 14 amino acids. Germline assignment: CDR1 MGHDK and CDR2 SYGVNS. V was trimmed by 2 bases and J by 9 bases, leaving 17 bases between them. In nucleotides, the CDR3 is TGTGCCAGCAGTGAAGTTCTGGCAGGTGGAGGGCAGTACTTC. Its translation is CASSEVLAGGGQYF.

The table lists this clonotype with many counts. The V call is TRBV29-1, the J call TRBJ1-1, with unresolved D. Germline values: CDR1 SQVTM, CDR2 ANQGSEA. The V and J ends lost 4 bases and 7 bases respectively, with 16 bases between them. CDR3 size: 13 residues. CDR3 amino acids: CSVGGSRGDEAFF. As DNA, the CDR3 is TGCAGCGTTGGAGGGTCCCGCGGGGATGAAGCTTTCTTT.

The chain is built from TRBV6-6 and TRBJ2-7; the D gene is possibly TRBD1 (6 bases). The CDR3 consists of 14 residues. Trimming pared 2 bases from V and 1 base from J, leaving 9 bases between. CDR1 MNHNY and CDR2 SVGAGI come from the germline V gene (reference sequence). CDR3 sequence (DNA): TGTGCCAGCAGTTACCTTGGACAGTCCTACGAGCAGTACGTC. Translation gives CASSYLGQSYEQYV.

The chain carries TRBV2 and TRBJ2-5; 8 bases align to TRBD1. The CDR3 is 14 amino acids. Germline V gene data show CDR1 as SNHLY and CDR2 as FYNNEI. Trimming at V came to 7 bases and at J to 3 bases, leaving 7 bases not matched to a gene. CDR3 region: CASIDGTGKETQYF. As DNA, the CDR3 is TGTGCCAGCATCGACGGGACAGGCAAAGAGACCCAGTACTTC.

This clonotype came up many times. The V and J genes are TRBV7-9 and TRBJ1-4, with TRBD1 identical over 7 bases. Germline assignment: CDR1 SEHNR and CDR2 FQNEAQ (reference sequence). V lost 2 bases, J lost 7 bases, and 7 bases stayed unmatched. The CDR3 is 15 amino acids. CDR3 coding DNA: TGTGCCAGCAGCTTATATACAGGGGATTCTGAAAAACTGTTTTTT. It is translated as CASSLYTGDSEKLFF.

This chain connects TRBV9 to TRBJ2-1; D perhaps matches TRBD1 (5 bases). Trimming removed 5 bases at V and 5 bases at J, with 11 bases between. The germline gives CDR1 SGDLS, CDR2 YYNGEE. The CDR3 is made up of 13 amino acids. The CDR3 sequence is CASRGLGDNEQFF. DNA of the CDR3: TGTGCCAGCAGGGGCCTAGGGGACAATGAGCAGTTCTTC. Variable domain in full (rest from reference TRBV9 and TRBJ2-1): DSGVTQTPKHLITATGQRVTLRCSPRSGDLSVYWYQQSLDQGLQFLIQYYNGEERAKGNILERFSAQQFPDLHSELNLSSLELGDSALYFCASRGLGDNEQFFGPGTRLTVL.

The chain employs TRBV4-1 and TRBJ2-6; D gene ambiguous. V lost 0 bases and J lost 2, with 2 bases in between. CDR1 MGHRA and CDR2 YSYEKL come from the germline V gene. CDR3 length: 14 amino acids. The DNA of the CDR3 is TGCGCCAGCAGCCAAGATCCTGGGGCCAACGTCCTGACTTTC. As protein: CASSQDPGANVLTF.

This chain uses TRBV5-5 with TRBJ2-3, with a possible D match to TRBD2 (6 bases). Germline V gene lookup returns CDR1 SGHKS and CDR2 YYEKEE (reference sequence). The CDR3 is 15 amino acids. V shed 2 bases and J shed 1 base, with 11 bases lying between them. Here the CDR3 reads CASSFEGGGTDTQYF. The CDR3 nucleotides are TGTGCCAGCAGCTTCGAAGGCGGGGGCACAGATACGCAGTATTTT.

This clonotype has more than one count but fewer than ten. The rearrangement uses TRBV6-2 or TRBV6-3 and TRBJ1-1, with D uncertain. The V gene lost 2 bases and the J gene lost 7 bases, with 5 bases spanning the gap. The germline V gene has CDR1 MNHEY and CDR2 SVGEGT. The CDR3 has 11 amino acids. CDR3 sequence: CASSYPFEAFF. For the CDR3, the DNA is TGTGCCAGCAGTTACCCCTTTGAAGCTTTCTTT.